The 12 T cell receptor beta chains reported below all come from one sample, sequenced in a study of cytomegalovirus exposure and HLA in healthy donors. Primers: 60 Vbeta forward and 13 Jbeta reverse. Measured with immunoSEQ multiplex PCR; TCRdb has only the in-frame clones, and not every one. In the table there are tens of thousands of clones, nearly 80% of which are singletons. Material for sequencing was PBMCs. These receptors all stem from a woman aged 40 to 50 in good health and CMV-seronegative.

This clone was counted once. The chain is built from TRBV4-3 and TRBJ2-1, with D perhaps matching TRBD2 (5 bases). From germline, CDR1 is LGHNA and CDR2 YSLEER. Trimming took 6 bases from V and 7 from J, leaving 16 bases between them. The CDR3 runs 14 residues. The CDR3 DNA follows: TGCGCCAGCAGAAAGGGAGCTCCCGGGAATGAGCAGTTCTTC. Protein sequence: CASRKGAPGNEQFF.

This sequence joins TRBV19 and TRBJ2-4; possible D gene TRBD1, 6 bases. The CDR3 loop spans 15 amino acids. Germline V gene lookup returns CDR1 LNHDA and CDR2 SQIVND (reference sequence). Trimming left V 3 bases short and J 2 bases short, with 11 bases between. Here the CDR3 DNA reads TGTGCCAGTAGTATCAGGGGATGGACCAAAAACATTCAGTACTTC. Its translation: CASSIRGWTKNIQYF. Full variable domain (missing parts from reference TRBV19 and TRBJ2-4): DGGITQSPKYLFRKEGQNVTLSCEQNLNHDAMYWYRQDPGQGLRLIYYSQIVNDFQKGDIAEGYSVSREKKESFPLTVTSAQKNPTAFYLCASSIRGWTKNIQYFGAGTRLSVL.

The DNA for the CDR3 is TGTGCGCAAAGCTCTAGCGGGAGGGCGAGCACCGGGGAGCTGTTTTTT. Its protein is CAQSSSGRASTGELFF. This chain connects TRBV5-4 to TRBJ2-2, with 12 bases identical to TRBD2. The CDR3 runs to 16 residues. The germline V gene encodes CDR1 SGHNT and CDR2 YYREEE (reference sequence).

This sequence joins TRBV2 and TRBJ2-2; 8 nucleotides align to TRBD2. The V segment lost 0 bases and the J segment 5 bases; nucleotides outside the gene matches: 2. CDR1 and CDR2 (germline): SNHLY, FYNNEI. This CDR3 spans 15 amino acids. CDR3 coding DNA: TGTGCCAGCAGTGAAGCGAGCGGGAGTACCGGGGAGCTGTTTTTT. Residues: CASSEASGSTGELFF.

The chain recombines TRBV5-1 with TRBJ1-1, with TRBD1 matching 7 bases. J lost 5 bases, V lost 2 bases, and 15 bases had no gene match. This CDR3 contains 17 residues. CDR1 is SGHRS and CDR2 is YFSETQ in the germline V gene. In nucleotides, the CDR3 is TGCGCCAGCAGCTTTAAGGGGGCGTCCCATATAGGGACTGAAGCTTTCTTT. This codes for CASSFKGASHIGTEAFF.

A single count supports this clone. This chain connects TRBV5-5 to TRBJ1-5, with 7 nucleotides matching TRBD1. The germline V gene encodes CDR1 SGHKS and CDR2 YYEKEE (reference sequence). The trim removed 4 bases at V and 4 bases at J, leaving 5 bases unmatched. CDR3 length: 14 residues. CDR3 loop: CASSLQGKNQPQHF. The DNA of the CDR3 is TGTGCCAGCAGCCTACAGGGGAAGAATCAGCCCCAGCATTTT. The full variable domain, with the rest looked up from reference TRBV5-5 and TRBJ1-5, is DAGVTQSPTHLIKTRGQQVTLRCSPISGHKSVSWYQQVLGQGPQFIFQYYEKEERGRGNFPDRFSARQFPNYSSELNVNALLLGDSALYLCASSLQGKNQPQHFGDGTRLSIL.

The rearrangement joins TRBV7-9 to TRBJ2-7; a possible D gene is TRBD2 (7 bases). V lost 2 bases and J lost 0, with 20 bases in between. Germline V gene data show CDR1 as SEHNR and CDR2 as FQNEAQ (reference sequence). This CDR3 spans 18 amino acids. The CDR3 loop reads CASSLTGGTARSSYEQYF. CDR3 nucleotide sequence: TGTGCCAGCAGCTTAACGGGGGGCACAGCGAGGAGCTCCTACGAGCAGTACTTC.

The chain carries TRBV18 and TRBJ2-3; a weak D match, TRBD1 (6 bases). The ends were cut back, 6 bases at V and 2 bases at J, with 12 bases in the middle. The CDR3 totals 14 residues. The germline gives CDR1 KGHSH, CDR2 LQKENI. Here the CDR3 DNA reads TGTGCCAGCTCCGGACAGACCAACACAGATACGCAGTATTTT. Its protein is CASSGQTNTDTQYF. Filled out from reference TRBV18 and TRBJ2-3, the complete variable domain reads NAGVMQNPRHLVRRRGQEARLRCSPMKGHSHVYWYRQLPEEGLKFMVYLQKENIIDESGMPKERFSAEFPKEGPSILRIQQVVRGDSAAYFCASSGQTNTDTQYFGPGTRLTVL.

The rearrangement joins TRBV28 to TRBJ2-7, with 13 bases identical to TRBD2. V lost 9 bases to trimming and J lost 12 bases; unmatched junction nucleotides: 11. CDR1 is MDHEN, CDR2 SYDVKM, per germline. This CDR3 region has 13 residues. The CDR3 is CASSGLAGAQGYF. The CDR3, as DNA: TGTGCCAGTTCAGGACTAGCGGGAGCTCAGGGGTACTTC.

This clone was counted only a few times. The chain joins TRBV2 to TRBJ2-2; TRBD1 is a possible D gene (6 bases). The V end lost 1 base, the J end lost 5 bases, and 11 bases lay between the germline ends. There are 15 residues in the CDR3. Germline values: CDR1 SNHLY, CDR2 FYNNEI. The CDR3: CASSEEGGWTGELFF. DNA of the CDR3: TGTGCCAGCAGTGAAGAAGGGGGATGGACCGGGGAGCTGTTTTTT.

Only a few counts were recorded for this clone. The CDR3 coding sequence is TGTGCCAGCAGTCCCGTCGACAGGGAAGCTTTCTTT. This sequence encodes CASSPVDREAFF. The chain employs TRBV7-6 and TRBJ1-1; weak D call: TRBD1 (6 bases). CDR1 and CDR2 from the germline V gene are SGHVS and FNYEAQ. The CDR3 spans 12 residues. Deletions cut 6 bases from V and 8 bases from J, with 13 bases between.

This chain links TRBV28 with TRBJ1-1, with 9 positions matching TRBD1. This CDR3 comprises 16 residues. CDR1 MDHEN and CDR2 SYDVKM come from the germline V gene. The trim removed 6 bases at V and 1 base at J, leaving 9 bases unmatched. Here the CDR3 reads CASRIPLGQGNTEAFF. The DNA of the CDR3 is TGTGCCAGCAGGATTCCCTTGGGACAGGGGAACACTGAAGCTTTCTTT.